The 13 T cell receptor beta chains below come from one sample, sequenced in a study of vaccination and CD4 T cells after COVID-19. Treatment denoted: approximately 9-day PBMC culture with coronavirus spike peptide pools or control peptides (ViraFEST assay). Their antigens are not known. The Oncomine TCR Beta short-read assay was applied to DNA of cultured CD4+ T cells. Using its own MiXCR run on the PCR reads, TCRdb lists one record per CDR3 protein. This table holds 10,000 to 15,000 distinct CDR3 sequences, about 74% found once. Sample: CD4+ T cells from blood, cultured in vitro, taken after SARS-CoV-2 vaccination. All receptors derive from a human donor who received a COVID-19 vaccine.

This clonotype has more than one count but fewer than ten. The CDR3 bases are TGCAGTGCTAGTTCGGGACATGGTTGGCCTTCCCTCCCGGCGTACTTC. Translated: CSASSGHGWPSLPAYF. This chain joins TRBV20-1 and TRBJ2-5, with a tentative D call TRBD1 (6 bases). Germline V lookup: CDR1 DFQATT, CDR2 SNEGSKA (reference sequence). Trimming pared 3 bases from V and 13 bases from J, leaving 30 bases between. The CDR3 is made up of 16 amino acids.

This clonotype occurred a few times. The CDR3 DNA is TGTGCCAGCAGTTACTCGACAGGTATCGCTGAAGCTTTCTTT. Translation gives CASSYSTGIAEAFF. The chain employs TRBV6-5 and TRBJ1-1; TRBD1 might be the D (6 bases). The CDR3 loop spans 14 amino acids. V was cut by 0 bases and J by 6 bases, with 11 bases left in between. The germline CDR1 and CDR2 sequences are MNHEY and SVGAGI.

This chain connects TRBV6-1 to TRBJ1-5; 10 bases line up with TRBD1. Germline CDR1 and CDR2: MNHNS and SASEGT. This CDR3 is 13 amino acids long. Trimming took 8 bases from V and 7 from J; bases not matched to a gene: 5. The chain's CDR3 is CASAGTGDQPQHF. CDR3 sequence (DNA): TGTGCCAGCGCCGGGACAGGGGACCAGCCCCAGCATTTT.

A few counts support this clonotype. CDR3 residues: CSARTGINEQYF. The DNA of the CDR3 is TGCAGTGCTAGGACAGGCATCAACGAGCAGTACTTC. The V call is TRBV20-1, the J call TRBJ2-7; D is perhaps TRBD1 (6 bases). V was cut by 3 bases and J by 5 bases, with 11 bases left in between. CDR1 DFQATT and CDR2 SNEGSKA come from the germline V gene (reference sequence). CDR3 length equals 12 residues.

This chain uses TRBV7-9 with TRBJ2-7; a weak D match, TRBD2 (7 bases). Germline CDR1 SEHNR, CDR2 FQNEAQ (reference sequence). V was trimmed by 2 bases and J by 5 bases, leaving 16 bases between them. The CDR3 runs to 15 residues. The CDR3 is CASSLTGRVSHEQYF. CDR3 DNA: TGTGCCAGCAGCTTAACAGGGAGGGTGTCCCACGAGCAGTACTTC.

V and J are TRBV20-1 and TRBJ1-2; a weak D match, TRBD1 (5 bases). Looked up from germline, CDR1 is DFQATT and CDR2 is SNEGSKA (reference sequence). V lost 3 bases, J lost 3 bases, and 17 bases lay in between. The CDR3 runs 15 residues. CDR3 region: CSASRGEEGDYGYTF. The DNA for the CDR3 is TGCAGTGCTAGTCGGGGGGAGGAGGGCGACTATGGCTACACCTTC.

The chain uses TRBV2 and TRBJ1-6, with D unresolved. The CDR3 length is 15 residues. The V gene's germline CDR1 is SNHLY and CDR2 FYNNEI. V was pared by 2 bases and J by 10 bases, with 15 bases between. Written as DNA, the CDR3 is TGTGCCAGCAGTGAATTGCGGGCAGGAGACTCACCCCTCCACTTT. It specifies CASSELRAGDSPLHF.

The chain uses TRBV11-3 and TRBJ2-3, with D maybe TRBD1 (7 bases). Germline values: CDR1 SGHNT, CDR2 YENEEA. This CDR3 has 13 residues. Deletions cut 8 bases from V and 2 bases from J, with 11 bases between. CDR3 coding DNA: TGTGCCAGCCGGGGGACAGCCACAGATACGCAGTATTTT. This codes for CASRGTATDTQYF.

This clonotype was recorded only once. The chain links TRBV21-1 to TRBJ1-5. TRBV21-1 is flagged as a pseudogene. The CDR3 extends over 15 amino acids. The CDR3 reads CASSKEPRLNQPQHF. DNA for the CDR3: TGTGCCAGCAGCAAAGAGCCCAGGCTCAATCAGCCCCAGCATTTT.

This clonotype has just a few counts. The chain combines TRBV27 with TRBJ1-1, with D possibly matching TRBD1 (6 bases). This CDR3 spans 14 amino acids. V gave up 2 bases and J gave up 1 base, with 8 bases separating them. Germline lookup yields CDR1 MNHEY and CDR2 SMNVEV (reference sequence). CDR3: CASSLRGGNTEAFF. The CDR3 nucleotides are TGTGCCAGCAGTTTAAGGGGGGGGAACACTGAAGCTTTCTTT.

The CDR3 region is CASSAEPLETQYF. The CDR3 DNA reads TGTGCCAGCAGCGCAGAGCCGCTGGAGACCCAGTACTTC. The V call is TRBV9, the J call TRBJ2-5, with no clear D. Germline V gene lookup returns CDR1 SGDLS and CDR2 YYNGEE. CDR3 length: 13 residues. Trimming left V 3 bases short and J 5 bases short, with 11 bases between. The entire variable domain, with the rest obtained from reference TRBV9 and TRBJ2-5, is as follows: DSGVTQTPKHLITATGQRVTLRCSPRSGDLSVYWYQQSLDQGLQFLIQYYNGEERAKGNILERFSAQQFPDLHSELNLSSLELGDSALYFCASSAEPLETQYFGPGTRLLVL.

The V gene is TRBV7-8, the J gene TRBJ2-3, with D unresolved. The CDR3 runs to 14 residues. V was clipped by 0 bases and J by 4 bases, with 8 bases between them. CDR1 and CDR2 (germline): SGHVS, FQNEAQ. The CDR3, as DNA: TGTGCCAGCAGCTTAGCCACCGGCGCAGATACGCAGTATTTT. Its protein product is CASSLATGADTQYF. The full variable domain, rest sourced from reference TRBV7-8 and TRBJ2-3, is GAGVSQSPRYKVAKRGQDVALRCDPISGHVSLFWYQQALGQGPEFLTYFQNEAQLDKSGLPSDRFFAERPEGSVSTLKIQRTQQEDSAVYLCASSLATGADTQYFGPGTRLTVL.

This clonotype occurred once. The chain has TRBV7-2 and TRBJ1-1, with 8 positions matching TRBD1. From germline, CDR1 is SGHTA and CDR2 FQGNSA. Trimming cost V 5 bases and J 1 base; bases outside gene matches: 3. The CDR3 runs 14 residues. CDR3 bases: TGTGCCAGCAGCCCCACAGGGGGGAACACTGAAGCTTTCTTT. Its translation is CASSPTGGNTEAFF.